This is a list of T cell receptor beta chains from one sample in a study of response to subunit inactivated influenza vaccine. One entry per CDR3 protein results from TCRdb running MiXCR on the RT-PCR reads. The repertoire holds more than 550,000 distinct CDR3 sequences, with about 10% as singletons. Sequences were derived from PBMCs from blood, sampled on the day of vaccination. These receptor sequences come from a man over 45 who received an inactivated influenza vaccine. The CDR3 runs from the conserved cysteine through the conserved F or W.

>TRBJ1-2|TRBV4-3
CASSQDKGGIGYTF
>TRBJ2-7|TRBV20-1
CSARDLASFFEQYF
>TRBJ2-3|TRBV20-1
CSATGLAPTTDTQYF
>TRBJ2-6|TRBV12-3/TRBV12-4
CASSFYTSGGEHSGANVLTF
>TRBJ1-5|TRBV7-2
CASSLGAGYSNQPQHF
>TRBJ1-4|TRBV10-3
CAIGDSNEKLFF
>TRBJ2-3|TRBV4-3
CASSQDMRSTDTQYF
>TRBJ2-5|TRBV11-2
CASSLVGGTRLETQYF
>TRBJ2-2|TRBV5-1
CASSFGQGIGELFF
>TRBJ2-1|TRBV4-1
CASSQARGTYNEQFF
>TRBJ2-7|TRBV12-3/TRBV12-4
CASTRAGSYEQYF
>TRBJ2-1|TRBV6-1
CASSLGGIDEQFF
>TRBJ2-2|TRBV7-2
CASSPTAGVNTGELFF
>TRBJ2-7|TRBV29-1
CSVDVQANEQYF
>TRBJ1-1|TRBV7-9
CASSKDRGEAFF
>TRBJ2-1|TRBV12-3/TRBV12-4
CASGRTSNNEQFF
>TRBJ2-7|TRBV7-8
CASRQQGTSVHYEQYF
>TRBJ1-5|TRBV5-5
CASSPDNSPYSNQPQHF
>TRBJ2-3|TRBV5-1
CASSLGGQGSDTQYF
>TRBJ2-5|TRBV12-3/TRBV12-4
CASSPSGGRTQYF
>TRBJ2-3|TRBV20-1
CSATGTSKADTQYF
>TRBJ1-1|TRBV7-2
CASSRSSGRTGGEAFF
>TRBJ1-1|TRBV20-1
CSARQGITEAFF
>TRBJ2-1|TRBV7-9
CASTRQHRDEQFF
>TRBJ2-5|TRBV11-1
CASSLVAVRGKGTQYF
>TRBJ2-4|TRBV11-2
CASSVSGTSGRAENIQYF
>TRBJ1-5|TRBV28
CASRARERGSNQPQHF
>TRBJ2-7|TRBV5-6
CASRLHRGSPYEQYF
>TRBJ2-2|TRBV6-2/TRBV6-3
CASSPGLAGGPNTGELFF
>TRBJ1-6|TRBV10-3
CAISFQGAAPNSPLHF
>TRBJ2-1|TRBV10-2
CASSDRLAGVVDEQFF
>TRBJ1-5|TRBV20-1
CSARDSPSNQPQHF
>TRBJ1-1|TRBV3-1
CASSLGVLHTEAFF
>TRBJ2-1|TRBV12-3/TRBV12-4
CATQRSSSYNEQFF
>TRBJ2-2|TRBV9
CASSVSMSGGASGELFF
>TRBJ2-5|TRBV5-1
CASSSKGQGTSGAQYF
>TRBJ2-3|TRBV12-3/TRBV12-4
CASSRGPAADTQYF
>TRBJ1-4|TRBV7-6
CASSLGVGRVSEKLFF
>TRBJ2-2|TRBV7-9
CASSFSLGELFF
>TRBJ2-7|TRBV29-1
CSVGTGGPYEQYF
>TRBJ2-7|TRBV27
CASSTGLAFRDYEQYF
>TRBJ2-3|TRBV20-1
CSARDGRGYTQYF
>TRBJ2-7|TRBV5-1
CASSGSGQGGHEQYF
>TRBJ2-2|TRBV5-5
CASSLEGLGTGELFF
>TRBJ2-3|TRBV4-2
CASSQATGGKDTQYF
>TRBJ2-7|TRBV27
CASSKAGGSYEQYF